This T cell receptor (beta chain) was captured in a study of shared clonotypes between healthy human individuals. Study summary: Sampling drew on donors who were a couple of women and a few men aged 18 to 49.

Clones were sequenced by immunoSEQ multiplex PCR, and TCRdb holds only the in-frame ones, with some missing. The sample lists over a million clones; around 78% were seen once. The germline V gene has CDR1 SEHNR and CDR2 FQNEAQ (reference sequence). Unmatched junction bases numbered 5, after V lost 8 bases and J lost 2 bases. The CDR3 has 13 residues. Study-wide points: Naive CD4 clonotypes overlapped across a handful of donors at around 4.8%. Expectations were that clonotype sharing among donors would be affected by sequencing depth. Only blood was sampled, and tissue TCR repertoires likely differ from blood ones.

A remark on this clone: Antigen: not known.

This clonotype was sampled from a man aged 18 to 29 in good health. Some clones in this sample may be carry-over from other donors' samples. The V gene is TRBV7-9, the J gene TRBJ2-7; 8 positions match TRBD1. The sample was memory CD4+ T cells from PBMCs. Indicated subset: CD45RA-negative fraction. CDR3 nucleotide sequence: TGTGCCAGCCGCGCGGGACAGGCCTACGAGCAGTACTTC. It translates to CASRAGQAYEQYF. Together with reference TRBV7-9 and TRBJ2-7, the CDR3 gives the full variable domain: DTGVSQNPRHKITKRGQNVTFRCDPISEHNRLYWYRQTLGQGPEFLTYFQNEAQLEKSRLLSDRFSAERPKGSFSTLEIQRTEQGDSAMYLCASRAGQAYEQYFGPGTRLTVT.